These 10 T cell receptor beta chains were all obtained from the same sample, sequenced in a study of control samples from healthy donors and cancer patients. Libraries were prepared by immunoSEQ multiplex PCR; TCRdb keeps only in-frame clonotypes and omits some of them. This table has 70,000 to 90,000 clones, about 93% appearing once. The specimen sequenced was blood. These receptors all come from a woman under 30 in good health.

This chain links TRBV19 with TRBJ1-1; D unresolved. Per the germline V gene, CDR1 is LNHDA and CDR2 is SQIVND (reference sequence). Trimming took 6 bases from V and 1 from J, leaving 12 bases between them. The CDR3 is made up of 14 amino acids. The CDR3 DNA is TGTGCCAGTAGGGCATCCGTCACGAACACTGAAGCTTTCTTT. Its translation is CASRASVTNTEAFF.

The chain links TRBV25-1 to TRBJ2-1; the match to TRBD2 covers 7 bases. The germline gives CDR1 MGHDK, CDR2 SYGVNS. CDR3 length: 16 residues. With V trimmed by 3 bases and J by 3 bases, 8 bases remained unmatched. The CDR3 reads CASSDSAGALYNEQFF. In DNA form, the CDR3 reads TGTGCCAGCAGTGATTCTGCGGGAGCTCTCTACAATGAGCAGTTCTTC.

The J gene is TRBJ1-3, the V gene TRBV7-2; 9 nucleotides match TRBD1. CDR1 is SGHTA, CDR2 FQGNSA, per germline. V gave up 6 bases and J gave up 0 bases; unmatched junction bases: 9. This CDR3 has 17 residues. The CDR3 loop is CASSQGGQGISGNTIYF. DNA for the CDR3: TGTGCCAGCAGTCAGGGGGGACAGGGAATCTCTGGAAACACCATATATTTT.

The gene calls are TRBV5-1 and TRBJ1-1; tentative D call: TRBD1 (5 bases). The V gene's germline CDR1 is SGHRS and CDR2 YFSETQ. V lost 4 bases, J lost 0 bases, and 10 bases lay in between. The length of the CDR3 is 14 residues. In DNA, the CDR3 is TGCGCCAGCAGCCTATCGACAGTGAACACTGAAGCTTTCTTT. Translating gives CASSLSTVNTEAFF.

V and J are TRBV9 and TRBJ2-1; the D gene is possibly TRBD1 (6 bases). CDR1 is SGDLS and CDR2 is YYNGEE in the germline V gene. CDR3 length equals 15 residues. The V end was cut by 4 bases, the J end by 8 bases, with 19 bases between. The CDR3 coding sequence is TGTGCCAGCAGCCCGCCCCGGGACATCACCGATGAGCAGTTCTTC. It yields the protein CASSPPRDITDEQFF.

V is TRBV28 and J is TRBJ2-7; TRBD2 is a possible D gene (6 bases). CDR1 is MDHEN and CDR2 is SYDVKM in the germline V gene. V lost 8 bases and J 2 bases, leaving 22 bases between the germline ends. This CDR3 is built from 16 residues. CDR3 sequence reads: CASGKTWGGPPYEQYF. The CDR3 region has the DNA TGTGCCAGCGGGAAAACCTGGGGAGGTCCGCCCTACGAGCAGTACTTC.

This chain uses TRBV21-1 with TRBJ2-5. TRBV21-1 is recorded as a pseudogene. The CDR3 sequence is 16 residues long. CDR3: CASSKDREEGQETQYF. CDR3 sequence (DNA): TGTGCCAGCAGCAAAGACAGGGAGGAGGGTCAAGAGACCCAGTACTTC.

The chain has TRBV7-9 and TRBJ2-3; 14 nucleotides align to TRBD2. CDR3 length: 19 amino acids. With 4 bases clipped from V and 4 bases from J, the junction kept 13 bases outside the gene matches. Looked up from germline, CDR1 is SEHNR and CDR2 is FQNEAQ (reference sequence). CDR3 sequence reads: CASSYPTGLAGVRSDTQYF. The DNA for the CDR3 is TGTGCCAGCAGCTATCCGACGGGACTAGCGGGAGTGAGGTCAGATACGCAGTATTTT.

The chain employs TRBV9 and TRBJ2-5; tentatively, D is TRBD1 (5 bases). This CDR3 is 14 amino acids long. With 3 bases removed from V and 6 bases from J, the gap between germline ends came to 15 bases. Germline lookup yields CDR1 SGDLS and CDR2 YYNGEE. CDR3 nucleotide sequence: TGTGCCAGCAGCGCAGGGCTAGTTACCCAGACCCAGTACTTC. It translates to CASSAGLVTQTQYF.

The chain joins TRBV6-5 to TRBJ2-7, with TRBD1 as a possible D gene (6 bases). The V gene's germline CDR1 is MNHEY and CDR2 SVGAGI. The CDR3 consists of 13 residues. V was shortened by 7 bases and J by 4 bases, with 14 bases between the two germline ends. The CDR3 sequence: CASIQGTPYEQYF. The CDR3 DNA is TGTGCCAGCATACAGGGTACCCCTTACGAGCAGTACTTC.